The 11 T cell receptor beta chains listed next were all sequenced from one sample in a study of T-cell reconstitution after alpha-beta-depleted transplantation in children. During its preparation, the TCRbeta library received unique molecular identifiers. TCRdb re-called the PCR reads through MiXCR, storing one row per CDR3 protein. The sample lists hundreds of thousands of distinct CDR3 sequences; 10% to 15% were seen once. Sample: PBMCs, mostly from graft donor cells, taken 360 days after TCRalphabeta/CD19-depleted stem cell transplant. The origin of the receptors is a male patient aged 5 to 17 who had a stem cell transplant for acute myeloid leukemia, so the T cells may come from the graft donor.

This clonotype was detected a few times. The chain carries TRBV10-3 and TRBJ2-7; 10 nucleotides agree with TRBD2. Germline V gene data show CDR1 as ENHRY and CDR2 as SYGVKD. The CDR3 length is 16 residues. After removal of 2 bases from V and 2 bases from J, the junction contained 6 bases not matched to a gene. DNA for the CDR3: TGTGCCATCAGTGAGATAACTAGCGGGACAGCCTACGAGCAGTACTTC. Protein: CAISEITSGTAYEQYF.

This clonotype has only a few counts. The gene calls are TRBV29-1 and TRBJ1-1, with D possibly being TRBD1 (6 bases). V lost 3 bases to trimming and J lost 6 bases, with 11 bases between them. Looked up from germline, CDR1 is SQVTM and CDR2 is ANQGSEA. The CDR3 loop spans 12 amino acids. The CDR3 protein is CSVDGGAAEAFF. The CDR3, as DNA: TGCAGCGTTGATGGGGGGGCGGCTGAAGCTTTCTTT.

This clonotype was counted at least ten times. The V call is TRBV12-3 or TRBV12-4, the J call TRBJ2-3; 10 bases line up with TRBD2. The trim removed 4 bases at V and 4 bases at J, leaving 5 bases unmatched. The CDR3 is 15 amino acids. CDR3 sequence: CASSSTSGYADTQYF. The CDR3 DNA reads TGTGCCAGCAGTTCGACTAGCGGGTACGCAGATACGCAGTATTTT.

This clonotype appeared a few times. The rearrangement links TRBV5-1 to TRBJ2-1; D remains ambiguous. This CDR3 has 13 amino acids. From germline, CDR1 is SGHRS and CDR2 YFSETQ. V was shortened by 4 bases and J by 8 bases, with 13 bases between the two germline ends. The CDR3 sequence: CASSHRRSDEQFF. The CDR3 DNA follows: TGCGCCAGCAGCCATCGACGGAGTGATGAGCAGTTCTTC.

This clonotype was recorded many times. J is TRBJ2-7 and V is TRBV7-2; a possible D gene is TRBD2 (6 bases). The V end was cut by 1 base, the J end by 0 bases, with 10 bases between. CDR1 is SGHTA and CDR2 is FQGNSA in the germline V gene. The CDR3 runs to 15 residues. The CDR3 protein is CASSLGPTSSYEQYF. The CDR3 DNA reads as TGTGCCAGCAGCTTAGGCCCGACTAGCTCCTACGAGCAGTACTTC.

Comments on this clonotype: The junction shows a germline mismatch at one end, possibly a read error. The chain combines TRBV28 with TRBJ2-7, with 8 bases aligning to TRBD1. The CDR3 length is 13 residues. Germline lookup yields CDR1 MDHEN and CDR2 SYDVKM. In nucleotides, the CDR3 is TGTGCCAGCGGGACAGGCCTCTCCTACGATCAGTACTTC. Translating gives CASGTGLSYDQYF. Full variable domain (rest looked up from reference TRBV28 and TRBJ2-7): DVKVTQSSRYLVKRTGEKVFLECVQDMDHENMFWYRQDPGLGLRLIYFSYDVKMKEKGDIPEGYSVSREKKERFSLILESASTNQTSMYLCASGTGLSYDQYFGPGTRLTVT.

In this sample, this clonotype turned up many times. The chain links TRBV29-1 to TRBJ2-7, with D maybe TRBD2 (6 bases). Deletions cut 6 bases from V and 0 bases from J, with 9 bases between. The V gene's germline CDR1 is SQVTM and CDR2 ANQGSEA. The CDR3 spans 12 residues. CDR3 region: CSVSGYSYEQYF. The CDR3 DNA reads TGCAGCGTAAGCGGGTACTCCTACGAGCAGTACTTC.

V usage is TRBV28 and J usage is TRBJ2-5, with 8 bases that match TRBD2. There are 20 residues in the CDR3. Germline CDR1 reads MDHEN; CDR2 reads SYDVKM. Trimming removed 4 bases from V and 2 bases from J; junction bases left unmatched: 21. The CDR3 is CASSSVWNAGGRLVQETQYF. The CDR3 region has the DNA TGTGCCAGCAGTTCAGTTTGGAATGCGGGCGGGAGGCTGGTACAAGAGACCCAGTACTTC.

In its sample, this clonotype was seen a few times. The chain links TRBV4-2 to TRBJ2-7, with TRBD2 matching over 11 bases. The CDR3 loop spans 16 amino acids. The V gene's germline CDR1 is LGHNA and CDR2 YNFKEQ. With 0 bases clipped from V and 3 bases from J, the junction kept 4 bases outside the gene matches. The CDR3 region is CASSQESLAGGYEQYF. The CDR3 coding sequence is TGTGCCAGCAGCCAAGAAAGCCTAGCGGGAGGCTACGAGCAGTACTTC.

The rearrangement links TRBV29-1 to TRBJ2-7; 8 nucleotides agree with TRBD2. Germline CDR1 and CDR2: SQVTM and ANQGSEA. The CDR3 spans 16 residues. The J segment lost 6 bases and the V segment lost 4 bases, leaving 17 bases of the junction unmatched. In nucleotides, the CDR3 is TGCAGCGTTGCCCCCAGCGGGAGTGGCGGGGCCAGCGAGCAGTACTTC. Translation gives CSVAPSGSGGASEQYF.

This clonotype was recorded at least ten times. The chain is built from TRBV7-2 and TRBJ2-1; 9 nucleotides agree with TRBD1. The CDR3 contains 21 residues. J gave up 8 bases and V 2 bases, and 25 bases lay outside the gene matches. CDR1 is SGHTA, CDR2 FQGNSA, per germline. The chain's CDR3 is CASSLPTKIVLRDRESHEQFF. The CDR3 DNA reads as TGTGCCAGCAGCTTACCGACCAAAATTGTCCTCCGGGACAGGGAAAGCCATGAGCAGTTCTTC.